This T cell receptor (beta chain) was recovered during a study of response to subunit inactivated influenza vaccine. Germline V gene lookup returns CDR1 MNHNS and CDR2 SASEGT. This CDR3 spans 15 amino acids. Germline trimming cut 2 bases from V and 4 bases from J; bases unmatched to any gene: 6. TCRdb re-called the RT-PCR reads with MiXCR, one entry per CDR3 protein. The repertoire holds about 500,000 distinct CDR3 sequences, with 10% to 15% as singletons. There are a few counts of this clonotype. Its antigen is as yet unknown. General study results and limits: It was the authors' suggestion that each seasonal influenza vaccination recruits few new T cells.

The sample consisted of PBMCs from blood, taken more than 35 days after vaccination. The source of this sequence is a man between 45 and 60 years old who received an inactivated influenza vaccine. The V call is TRBV6-1, the J call TRBJ2-7, with 9 nucleotides matching TRBD2. CDR3 amino acids: CASSESSGGKYEQYF. The CDR3 DNA reads TGTGCCAGCAGTGAAAGTAGCGGGGGTAAATACGAGCAGTACTTC.